Given below is one T cell receptor (beta chain) in context. The data originate from a study of OX40 agonist ivuxolimab in advanced cancers. Germline CDR1 GTSNPN, CDR2 SVGIG (reference sequence). V shed 0 bases and J shed 4 bases, with 7 bases lying between them. The CDR3 has 13 amino acids. Data came from immunoSEQ multiplex PCR; TCRdb stores just in-frame clones and leaves some out. The repertoire holds 55,000 to 75,000 clones, with about nine tenths as singletons. The receptor was isolated from an adult with an advanced solid tumor such as melanoma, head and neck, liver or kidney cancer. This specimen consisted of CD4+ or CD8+ T cells sorted from blood, obtained in a trial of the OX40 agonist ivuxolimab. V usage is TRBV30 and J usage is TRBJ1-5; D call uncertain. The CDR3 loop reads CAWSVEGNQPQHF. The CDR3 DNA is TGTGCCTGGAGTGTCGAGGGAAATCAGCCCCAGCATTTT.